This TCR beta chain was obtained from a study of OX40 agonist ivuxolimab in advanced cancers. Study-wide results and caveats: Relative to CD4+ cells, CD8+ T cells on average had more expanded clones. There was clonal expansion of CD4+ and CD8+ blood T cells by week 6 at 0.1 to 3.0 mg/kg.

V lost 5 bases, J lost 3 bases, and 16 bases lay in between. Germline V gene data show CDR1 as MNHEY and CDR2 as SMNVEV (reference sequence). The CDR3 is made up of 15 amino acids. This clone is medium-sized within its sample. Its antigen is unidentified. Sequencing was performed with immunoSEQ multiplex PCR; in TCRdb, only in-frame clones are kept and a portion is missing. Among approximately 56,000 clones, more than 85% were seen once, and the ten largest hold around 14%. This sequence originates from an adult with an advanced solid tumor such as melanoma, head and neck, liver or kidney cancer. The rearrangement uses TRBV27 and TRBJ1-2, with D maybe TRBD1 (6 bases). Source: CD4+ or CD8+ T cells sorted from blood, taken in a trial of the OX40 agonist ivuxolimab. This CDR3 reads CASSESGGLDYGYTF. CDR3 nucleotide sequence: TGTGCCAGCAGTGAGTCCGGGGGCCTTGACTATGGCTACACCTTC.